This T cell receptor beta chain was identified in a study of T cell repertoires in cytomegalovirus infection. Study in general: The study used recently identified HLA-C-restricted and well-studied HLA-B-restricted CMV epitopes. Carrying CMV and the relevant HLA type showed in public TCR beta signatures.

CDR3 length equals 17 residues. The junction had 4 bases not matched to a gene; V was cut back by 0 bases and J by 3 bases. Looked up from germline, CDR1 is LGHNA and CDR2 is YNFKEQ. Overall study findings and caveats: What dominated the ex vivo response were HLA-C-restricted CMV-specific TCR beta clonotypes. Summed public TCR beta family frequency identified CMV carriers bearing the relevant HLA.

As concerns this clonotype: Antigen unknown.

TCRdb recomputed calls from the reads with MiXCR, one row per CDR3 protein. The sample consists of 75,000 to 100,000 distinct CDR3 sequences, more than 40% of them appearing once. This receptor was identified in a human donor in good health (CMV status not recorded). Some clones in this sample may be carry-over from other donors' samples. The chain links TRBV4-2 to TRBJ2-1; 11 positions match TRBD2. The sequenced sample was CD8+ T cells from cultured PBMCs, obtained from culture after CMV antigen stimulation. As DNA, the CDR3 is TGTGCCAGCAGCCAAGATTGGGGACTAGCGGACTACAATGAGCAGTTCTTC. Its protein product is CASSQDWGLADYNEQFF.